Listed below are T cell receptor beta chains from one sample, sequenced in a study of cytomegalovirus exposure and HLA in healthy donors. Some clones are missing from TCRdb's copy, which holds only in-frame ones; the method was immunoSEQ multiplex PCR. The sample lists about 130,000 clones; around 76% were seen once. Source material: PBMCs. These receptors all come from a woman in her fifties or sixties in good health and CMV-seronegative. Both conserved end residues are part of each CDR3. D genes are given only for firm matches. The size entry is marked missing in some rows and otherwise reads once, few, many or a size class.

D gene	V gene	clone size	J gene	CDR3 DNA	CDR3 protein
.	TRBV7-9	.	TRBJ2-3	TGTGCCAGCAGCTTAATAGCGGCAACAGATACGCAGTATTTT	CASSLIAATDTQYF
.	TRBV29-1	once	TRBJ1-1	TGCAGCGCCGCTCGGGGTATACTGGAGTTGGCTTTCTTT	CSAARGILELAFF
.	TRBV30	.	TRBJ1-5	TGTGCCTGGAGTCAAACGGGCAGGGATCAGCCCCAGAATTTT	CAWSQTGRDQPQNF
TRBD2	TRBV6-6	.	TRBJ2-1	TGTGCCAGCAGTTACGGCGGGAGGCGGTATGAGCAGTTCTTC	CASSYGGRRYEQFF
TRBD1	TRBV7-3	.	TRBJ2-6	TGTGCCAGCAGGTCCACAGGGGGCACTGGGGCCAACGTCCTGACTTTC	CASRSTGGTGANVLTF
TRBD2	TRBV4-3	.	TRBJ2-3	TGCGCCAGCAGCCAAGCCGAAGGCCTAGCGGACCGTACAGATACGCAGTATTTT	CASSQAEGLADRTDTQYF
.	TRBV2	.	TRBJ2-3	TGTGCCAGCAGTGAATTGGGGAGAACAGATACGCAGTATTTT	CASSELGRTDTQYF
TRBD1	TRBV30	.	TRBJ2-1	TGTGCCTGGAGGGGGACAGGGGCTCTCCATGAGCAGTTCTTC	CAWRGTGALHEQFF
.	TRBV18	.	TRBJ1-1	TGTGCCAGCTCACGGCCGGGTGGGGAAGCTTTCTTT	CASSRPGGEAFF
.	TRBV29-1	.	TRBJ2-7	TGCAGCGTTTTGCGCGGCGAGCAGTACTTC	CSVLRGEQYF
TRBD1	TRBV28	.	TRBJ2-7	TGTGCCAGCAGTCCGGGACAGGGGGTATTTGGCGAGCAGTACTTC	CASSPGQGVFGEQYF
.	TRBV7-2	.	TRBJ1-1	TGTGCCAGCAGCTTAGGGGGCAGAAACACTGAAGCTTTCTTT	CASSLGGRNTEAFF
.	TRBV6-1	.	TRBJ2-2	TGTGCCAGCAGTAGGACAGTAGCCGGGGAGCTGTTTTTT	CASSRTVAGELFF
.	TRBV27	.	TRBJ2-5	TGTGCCAGCAGTTTGAGAGGGGGCCAAGAGACCCAGTACTTC	CASSLRGGQETQYF
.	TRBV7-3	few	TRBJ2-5	TGTGCCAGCAGCTCCACCGGGGGGCGAGAGACCCAGTACTTC	CASSSTGGRETQYF
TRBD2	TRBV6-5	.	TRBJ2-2	TGTGCCAGCAGTTCGGGGGGGGGCGGATGGACCGGGGAGCTGTTTTTT	CASSSGGGGWTGELFF
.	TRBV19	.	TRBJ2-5	TGTGCCAGTACCCTCAGAGGTGAAGAGACCCAGTACTTC	CASTLRGEETQYF
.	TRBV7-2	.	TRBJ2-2	TGTGCCAGCAGCCCAACGAACACCGGGGAGCTGTTTTTT	CASSPTNTGELFF
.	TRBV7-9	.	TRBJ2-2	TGTGCCAGCAGAAGAGGACAGATCGAGGGGGATTCCGGGGAGCTGTTTTTT	CASRRGQIEGDSGELFF
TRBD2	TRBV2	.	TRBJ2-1	TGTGCCAGCAGTGAAGTGGGAGGGCCTTTGAATGAGCAGTTCTTC	CASSEVGGPLNEQFF
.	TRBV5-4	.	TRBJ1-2	TGTGCCAGCAGCTTGGAGAACAGGAATAACTATGGCTACACCTTC	CASSLENRNNYGYTF
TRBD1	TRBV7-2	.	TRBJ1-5	TGTGCCAGCAGCTCGGGACAGGGAGCGCAGCCCCAGCATTTT	CASSSGQGAQPQHF
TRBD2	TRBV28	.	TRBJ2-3	TGTGCCAGCAGTTTCCCAGCGGGAGGGATCACAGATACGCAGTATTTT	CASSFPAGGITDTQYF
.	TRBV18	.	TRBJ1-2	TGTGCCAGCTCACCACCGGGGAACGGGGACTACACCTTC	CASSPPGNGDYTF
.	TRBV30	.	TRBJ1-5	TGTGCCTGGAGTGTACAGCAGGGTGGTCAGCCCCAGCATTTT	CAWSVQQGGQPQHF
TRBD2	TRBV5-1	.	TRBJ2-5	TGCGCCAGCACCAACCCACTAATGGGAGGGGAGACCCAGTACTTC	CASTNPLMGGETQYF
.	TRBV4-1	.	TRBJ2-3	TGCGCCACCAGATTGGAGAGTGCAGATACGCAGTATTTT	CATRLESADTQYF
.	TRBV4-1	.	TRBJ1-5	TGCGCCAGCAGCCAACGGGATGGCAATCAGCCCCAGCATTTT	CASSQRDGNQPQHF